The source of this TCR beta chain is a study of vaccination effects on CD4 cells after COVID-19. About the study: The vaccine given was either BNT162b2 or mRNA-1273, in two doses. Findings and limits, study-wide: Infection- and vaccine-induced clones contracted markedly late after vaccination.

The assay was immunoSEQ multiplex PCR, and TCRdb's table has in-frame clones only and misses some. The repertoire has 50,000 to 65,000 clones, 75% to 90% of them found once; the top ten carry 2% to 3%. Before any sequencing was done, the ViraFEST assay used viral peptide pools to expand antigen-specific CD4+ T cells. Investigators separated out CD4+ T cells once around 9 days of culture had passed. No vaccinee had earlier SARS-CoV-2 infection, and nucleocapsid antibodies were negative. Supplemented with roughly 9 IU/ml IL-2 and approximately 10 ug/ml peptides, roughly 2 million PBMC per well were kept in culture. As regards this clone: The antigen is not known.

CDR3 length: 15 residues. V was clipped by 0 bases and J by 0 bases, with 9 bases between them. Germline V lookup: CDR1 GTSNPN, CDR2 SVGIG (reference sequence). The sample was CD4+ T cells from PBMCs cultured with HCoV-229E spike peptides, taken before COVID-19 vaccination. This TCR derives from a human donor who received a COVID-19 vaccine. The chain links TRBV30 to TRBJ1-3; D not resolved. CDR3 residues: CAWSVLWDSGNTIYF. The CDR3 nucleotides read TGTGCCTGGAGTGTACTTTGGGACTCTGGAAACACCATATATTTT.